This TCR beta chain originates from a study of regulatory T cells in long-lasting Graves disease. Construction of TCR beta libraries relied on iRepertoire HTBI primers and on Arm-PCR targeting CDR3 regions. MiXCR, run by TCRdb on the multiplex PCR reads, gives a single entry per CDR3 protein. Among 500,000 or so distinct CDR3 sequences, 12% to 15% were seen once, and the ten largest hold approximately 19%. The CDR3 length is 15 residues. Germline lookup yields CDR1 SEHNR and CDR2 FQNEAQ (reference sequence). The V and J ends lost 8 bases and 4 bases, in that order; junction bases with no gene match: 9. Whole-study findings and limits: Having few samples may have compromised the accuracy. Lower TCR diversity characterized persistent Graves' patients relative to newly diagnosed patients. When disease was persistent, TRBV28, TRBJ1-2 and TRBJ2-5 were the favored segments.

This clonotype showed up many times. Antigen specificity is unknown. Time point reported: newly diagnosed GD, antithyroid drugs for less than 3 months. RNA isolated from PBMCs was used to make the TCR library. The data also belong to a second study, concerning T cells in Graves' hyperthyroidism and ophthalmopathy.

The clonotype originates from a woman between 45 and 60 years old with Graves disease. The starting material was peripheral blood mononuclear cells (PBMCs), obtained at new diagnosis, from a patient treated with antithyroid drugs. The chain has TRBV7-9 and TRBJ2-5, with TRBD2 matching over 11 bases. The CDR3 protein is CASASGLAGGETQYF. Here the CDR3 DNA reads TGTGCCAGCGCCTCCGGGCTAGCGGGAGGAGAGACCCAGTACTTC.